This TCR beta chain was retrieved from a study of control samples from healthy donors and cancer patients. Profiled with immunoSEQ multiplex PCR; TCRdb holds only in-frame clones, not every one. Of more than 85,000 clones listed, about 89% are singletons. Germline loops: CDR1 DFQATT, CDR2 SNEGSKA (reference sequence). CDR3 size: 11 residues. The clonotype was recovered from a woman between 50 and 59 years old in good health. The V call is TRBV20-1, the J call TRBJ2-3; tentative D call: TRBD2 (5 bases). Material: blood. This CDR3 is CGSFYTDTQYF. DNA for the CDR3: TGCGGGAGCTTCTACACAGATACGCAGTATTTT.